This T cell receptor beta chain was captured by sequencing in a study of CD8 T cells in Susac syndrome. RNA, at about 0.5 to 1 ug, was reverse transcribed with random hexamers. Each CDR3 protein is one row after TCRdb ran MiXCR on the immunoSEQ multiplex PCR reads. The sample records more than 150,000 distinct CDR3 sequences, less than 97% being singletons. The TCR comes from a human donor with multiple sclerosis. Sequencing used CD8+ T cells from PBMCs.

The CDR3 region has the DNA TGTGCCAGCAGTTTATCGCCAGGGTCCCACGAGCAGTACTTC. This encodes CASSLSPGSHEQYF. The chain uses TRBV27 and TRBJ2-7; TRBD1 is a possible D gene (5 bases). This CDR3 has 14 amino acids. The germline CDR1 and CDR2 sequences are MNHEY and SMNVEV (reference sequence). Trimming cost V 0 bases and J 5 bases, with 11 bases left between them.